This T cell receptor (beta chain) was recorded in a study of identical twins' blood T cells. The wider study: About 12 libraries, six alpha and six beta, gave 50 million to 55 million reads.

MiXCR, run by TCRdb on the 5' RACE reads, gives a single entry per CDR3 protein. The sample holds 350,000 to 400,000 distinct CDR3 sequences, about 28% seen once. The count of this clonotype is one. The CDR3 has 12 residues. V lost 7 bases and J 0 bases, leaving 9 bases between the germline ends. Germline CDR1 reads DFQATT; CDR2 reads SNEGSKA (reference sequence). The sequenced sample was PBMCs. The V call is TRBV20-1, the J call TRBJ1-2; D unclear. The receptor's source is a woman aged 18 to 55 in good health. The CDR3 DNA reads as TGCAGTGGTTTAAGAGCTAACTATGGCTACACCTTC. It specifies CSGLRANYGYTF.